This T cell receptor (beta chain) was captured in a study of blood T cell repertoires in COVID-19. Original processing notes: Researchers report that nucleated cell counts were estimated from reference gene primer amplification. Sequencing was performed with immunoSEQ multiplex PCR; in TCRdb, only in-frame clones are kept and a portion is missing. The V and J calls and clone size were taken over from that table, and D and trimming were inferred from the DNA. The profile shows about 230,000 clones, around 82% of them singletons. This CDR3 comprises 13 residues. Looked up from germline, CDR1 is SGHRS and CDR2 is YFSETQ. The V end was cut by 2 bases, the J end by 4 bases, with 9 bases between.

The sequencing input was peripheral blood. The rearrangement links TRBV5-1 to TRBJ2-5; D might be TRBD1 (6 bases). The TCR originated in a man older than 75 with acute or convalescent COVID-19. CDR3 nucleotide sequence: TGCGCCAGCAGCTTACAGACAGGAGAGACCCAGTACTTC. As protein: CASSLQTGETQYF.